This TCR beta chain originates from a study of shared clonotypes between healthy human individuals. Looking at the study overall: Plates per donor: three CD4 naive, three CD4 memory, two CD8 naive, one CD8 memory.

This clone was seen a handful of times. Every subset had its genomic DNA shared out evenly among several immunoSEQ plates. TCRdb's table, derived via immunoSEQ multiplex PCR, lists solely in-frame clones and lacks some. This table has 2.5 million or so clones, just over 90% appearing once. This CDR3 is built from 11 residues. From germline, CDR1 is SGHRS and CDR2 YFSETQ. Trimming cost V 6 bases and J 5 bases, with 9 bases left between them. Sequenced: naive CD4+ T cells sorted from blood. Subset of the sample: CD45RA+ positively selected. This sequence originates from a man aged 18 to 29 in good health. The J gene is TRBJ2-7, the V gene TRBV5-1, with D hard to call. The CDR3 DNA sequence: TGCGCCAGCATGGGATTGGACGAGCAGTACTTC. Its translation: CASMGLDEQYF.